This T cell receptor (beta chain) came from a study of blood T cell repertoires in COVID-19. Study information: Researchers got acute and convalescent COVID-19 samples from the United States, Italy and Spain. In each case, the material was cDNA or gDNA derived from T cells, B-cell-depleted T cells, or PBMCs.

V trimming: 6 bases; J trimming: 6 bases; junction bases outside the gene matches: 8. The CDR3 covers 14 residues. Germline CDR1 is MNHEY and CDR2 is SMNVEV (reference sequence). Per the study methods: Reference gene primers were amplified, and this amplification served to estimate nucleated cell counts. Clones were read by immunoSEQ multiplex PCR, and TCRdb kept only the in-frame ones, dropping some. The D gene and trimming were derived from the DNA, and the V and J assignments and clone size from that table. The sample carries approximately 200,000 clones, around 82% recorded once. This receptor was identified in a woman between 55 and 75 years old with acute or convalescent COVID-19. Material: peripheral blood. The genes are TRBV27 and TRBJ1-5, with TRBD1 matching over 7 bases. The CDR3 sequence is CASRGQAAGQPQHF. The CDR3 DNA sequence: TGTGCCAGCAGAGGACAGGCCGCAGGTCAGCCCCAGCATTTT.